This TCR beta chain was obtained from a study of Tregs in tolerant kidney transplant recipients. Findings of the study overall: Changing PCR primers prevented nucleotide comparison between some patients' samples. Biological reproducibility was not directly addressed, but technical replication error appeared minimal. Few patients were studied, so findings need validation in larger groups.

TCRdb keeps only in-frame clones here, not all; method: immunoSEQ multiplex PCR. The table shows 65,000 or so clones, with about 89% occurring only once. V gave up 3 bases and J gave up 0 bases, with 9 bases separating them. CDR1 and CDR2 from the germline V gene are KGHSH and LQKENI. This CDR3 is built from 15 residues. This clone was seen only a few times. Its specificity is not known. Other DNA sequences in this sample translate to the same CDR3. Related graft donors supplied nonmyeloablative bone marrow transplants, and mixed chimerism was transient. This chain links TRBV18 with TRBJ1-3; D not resolved. This material consisted of CD4+ T cells from blood (PBMCs), taken 6 months after the transplant. The TCR comes from a human patient who received a combined kidney and bone marrow transplant. Some of the T cells may derive from the graft donor. The CDR3 DNA follows: TGTGCCAGCTCACCTGGTCAGTTCTCTGGAAACACCATATATTTT. Translating gives CASSPGQFSGNTIYF.